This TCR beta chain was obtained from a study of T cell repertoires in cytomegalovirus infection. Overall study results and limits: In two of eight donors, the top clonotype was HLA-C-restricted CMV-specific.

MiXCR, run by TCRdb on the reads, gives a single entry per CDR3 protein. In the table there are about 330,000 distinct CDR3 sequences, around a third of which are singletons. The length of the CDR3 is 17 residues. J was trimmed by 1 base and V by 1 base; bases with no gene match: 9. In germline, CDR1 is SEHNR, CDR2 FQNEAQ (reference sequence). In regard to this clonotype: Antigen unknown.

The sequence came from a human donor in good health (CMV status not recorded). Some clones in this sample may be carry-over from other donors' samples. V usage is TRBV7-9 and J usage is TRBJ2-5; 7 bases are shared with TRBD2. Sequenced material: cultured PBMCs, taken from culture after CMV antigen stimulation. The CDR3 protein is CASSLERGWSTQETQYF. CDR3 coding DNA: TGTGCCAGCAGCTTAGAGCGGGGATGGTCAACCCAAGAGACCCAGTACTTC. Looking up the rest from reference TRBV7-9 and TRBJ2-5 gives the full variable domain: DTGVSQNPRHKITKRGQNVTFRCDPISEHNRLYWYRQTLGQGPEFLTYFQNEAQLEKSRLLSDRFSAERPKGSFSTLEIQRTEQGDSAMYLCASSLERGWSTQETQYFGPGTRLLVL.